This T cell receptor beta chain was profiled in a study of cytomegalovirus exposure and HLA in healthy donors (dated by TCRdb to between 2016 and 2019). Study-wide context: A later analysis indicated that the 95 to 150 validation repertoires were generated on the platform also employed for the approximately 670 repertoires of the first cohort. To predict cytomegalovirus infection status, the study combined high-throughput TCR immunosequencing, statistical association of individual TCRs with disease status, and machine learning. The aim of the study was to test whether cataloging public T cell receptors could identify signatures of past pathogen exposure. A separate validation cohort of roughly 120 different subjects was used in addition to the approximately 700-subject first cohort. Here is what the overall study found, with its caveats: In vitro tests confirmed that a few of the cytomegalovirus-associated TCR beta chains recognize cytomegalovirus antigens. While some public TCRs were present in many individuals, most TCR sequences turned up only very rarely across donors. A later analysis lacked HLA typing for the validation cohort, so it scored co-occurrence in that cohort across all 110 or so repertoires. The authors suggested that the approach could potentially be extended to other disease states and immunological phenotypes. In a later analysis, TCRs clustered in the first cohort were found to also tend to co-occur in the 130 or so validation repertoires, with about 93% of cluster scores above 0. The study gave a list of over 150 TCR beta chains associated with cytomegalovirus. Cytomegalovirus status was reported to be diagnosed by the classifier with high specificity and sensitivity in both the original and validation cohorts.

The donors belonged to the validation cohort of around 130 subjects, which was separate from the roughly 700-subject first cohort. Worth noting for this clone: No cognate antigen has been identified for it. The record has no base qualities; no much larger clone is one base away.

The library was built by means of the immunoSEQ multiplex PCR assay. From the authors' description of their analysis: To diagnose cytomegalovirus status from the catalog of TCR beta chain sequences, a statistical classification framework was built. TCRdb's version of the immuneACCESS table is confined to in-frame rearrangements and falls short of the full clone set. An unresolved V gene accounts for under half of the shortfall where checked; the remainder is of unknown origin. The D gene and trimming were derived from the DNA, and the V and J assignments and clone size from that table. The sample profile shows fewer than 400,000 clones; 86% of them were found once. Of the sample, about 0.8% falls within the top ten clones. Specimen: PBMCs. This receptor was obtained from a woman aged 18-29 years in good health and CMV-seronegative.

The DNA sequence is as follows: TGTGCCAGCAGCGTACCGGGACAGCAAGAGACCCAGTACTTC. It specifies CASSVPGQQETQYF. The sequence joins TRBV9 to TRBJ2-5; TRBD1 lines up with 7 middle nucleotides. The CDR3 holds 14 amino acids from the cysteine to the phenylalanine. This entry keeps only the CDR3 DNA: 42 bases, framed from base 1. From a lookup of the germline V gene, CDR1 and CDR2 are SGDLS and YYNGEE. V loses 1 base at its end and J loses 2 bases; junction bases beyond the gene matches: 2.